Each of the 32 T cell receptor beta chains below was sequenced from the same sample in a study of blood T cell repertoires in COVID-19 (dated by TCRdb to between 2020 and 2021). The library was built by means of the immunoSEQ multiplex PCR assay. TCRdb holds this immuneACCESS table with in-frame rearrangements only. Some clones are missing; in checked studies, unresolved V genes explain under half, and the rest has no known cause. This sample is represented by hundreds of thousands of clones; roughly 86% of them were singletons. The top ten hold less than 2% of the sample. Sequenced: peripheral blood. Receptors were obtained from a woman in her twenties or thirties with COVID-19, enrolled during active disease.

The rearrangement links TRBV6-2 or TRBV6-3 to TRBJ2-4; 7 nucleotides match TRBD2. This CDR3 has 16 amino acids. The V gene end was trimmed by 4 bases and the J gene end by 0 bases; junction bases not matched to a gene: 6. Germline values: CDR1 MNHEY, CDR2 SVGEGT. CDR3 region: CASSSAGDRAKNIQYF. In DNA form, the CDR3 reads TGTGCCAGCAGTTCCGCGGGGGACCGAGCCAAAAACATTCAGTACTTC.

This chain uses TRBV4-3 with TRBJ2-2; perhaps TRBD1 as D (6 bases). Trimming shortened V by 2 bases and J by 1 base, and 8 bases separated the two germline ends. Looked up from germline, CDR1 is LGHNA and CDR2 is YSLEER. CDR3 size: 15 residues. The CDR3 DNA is TGCGCCAGCAGCCAATCACAGGGGAACACCGGGGAGCTGTTTTTT. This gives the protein CASSQSQGNTGELFF.

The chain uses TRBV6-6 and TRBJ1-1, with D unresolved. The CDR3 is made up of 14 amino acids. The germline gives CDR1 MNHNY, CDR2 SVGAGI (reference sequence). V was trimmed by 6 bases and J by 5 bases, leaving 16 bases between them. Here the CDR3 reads CASSPMGRETEAFF. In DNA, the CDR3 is TGTGCCAGCAGCCCTATGGGGAGGGAGACTGAAGCTTTCTTT.

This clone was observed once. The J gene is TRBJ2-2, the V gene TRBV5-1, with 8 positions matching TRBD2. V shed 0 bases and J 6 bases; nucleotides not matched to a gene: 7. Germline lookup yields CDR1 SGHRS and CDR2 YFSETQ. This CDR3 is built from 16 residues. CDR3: CASSLVGGAEAGELFF. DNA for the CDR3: TGCGCCAGCAGCTTGGTCGGGGGGGCCGAGGCCGGGGAGCTGTTTTTT.

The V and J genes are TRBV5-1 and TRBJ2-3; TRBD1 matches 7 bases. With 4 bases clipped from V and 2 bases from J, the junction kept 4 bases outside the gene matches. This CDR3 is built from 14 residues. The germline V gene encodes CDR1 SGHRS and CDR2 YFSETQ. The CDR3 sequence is CASSQGDFTDTQYF. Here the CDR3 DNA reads TGCGCCAGCAGCCAGGGGGATTTCACAGATACGCAGTATTTT.

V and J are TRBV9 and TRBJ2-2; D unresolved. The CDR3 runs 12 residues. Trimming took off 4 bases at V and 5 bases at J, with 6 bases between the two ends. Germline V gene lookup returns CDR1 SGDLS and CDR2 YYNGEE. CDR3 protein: CASSPGTGELFF. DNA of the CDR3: TGTGCCAGCAGCCCCGGGACCGGGGAGCTGTTTTTT.

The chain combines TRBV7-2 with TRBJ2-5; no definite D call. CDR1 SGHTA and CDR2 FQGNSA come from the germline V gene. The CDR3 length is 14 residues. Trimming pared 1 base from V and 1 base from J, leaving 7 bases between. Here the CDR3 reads CASSLEYSQETQYF. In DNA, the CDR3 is TGTGCCAGCAGCTTAGAGTACAGCCAAGAGACCCAGTACTTC.

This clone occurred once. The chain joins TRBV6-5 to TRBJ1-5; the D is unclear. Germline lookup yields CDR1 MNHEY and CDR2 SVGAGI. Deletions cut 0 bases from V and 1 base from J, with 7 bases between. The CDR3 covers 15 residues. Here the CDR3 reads CASSYSQQSNQPQHF. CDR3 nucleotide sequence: TGTGCCAGCAGTTACTCGCAACAGAGCAATCAGCCCCAGCATTTT.

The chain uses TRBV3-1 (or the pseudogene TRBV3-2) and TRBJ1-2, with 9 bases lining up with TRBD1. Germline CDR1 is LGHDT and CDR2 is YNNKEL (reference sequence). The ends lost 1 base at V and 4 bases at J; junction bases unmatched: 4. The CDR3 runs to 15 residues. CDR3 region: CASSQVKQGAYGYTF. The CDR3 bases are TGTGCCAGCAGCCAAGTCAAACAGGGGGCCTATGGCTACACCTTC.

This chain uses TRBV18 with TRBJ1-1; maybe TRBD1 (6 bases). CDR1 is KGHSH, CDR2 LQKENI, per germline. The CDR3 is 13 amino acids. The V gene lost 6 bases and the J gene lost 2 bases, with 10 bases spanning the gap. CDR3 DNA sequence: TGTGCCAGCTCCCTAGGGGGAAACACTGAAGCTTTCTTT. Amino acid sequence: CASSLGGNTEAFF.

Here the CDR3 reads CSAPSHEGLAVRETQYF. DNA of the CDR3: TGCAGCGCCCCATCCCATGAGGGACTAGCGGTCCGGGAGACCCAGTACTTC. The chain couples TRBV29-1 to TRBJ2-5, with TRBD2 matching 11 bases. Germline V CDR1 and CDR2: SQVTM, ANQGSEA. V gave up 7 bases and J gave up 5 bases; unmatched junction bases: 18. The CDR3 loop spans 17 amino acids.

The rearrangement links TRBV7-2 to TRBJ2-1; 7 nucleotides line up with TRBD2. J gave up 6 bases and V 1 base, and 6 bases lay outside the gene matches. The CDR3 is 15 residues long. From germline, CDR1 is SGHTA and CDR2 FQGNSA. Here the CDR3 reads CASSLGAGEPNEQFF. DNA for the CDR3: TGTGCCAGCAGCTTAGGGGCGGGGGAACCCAATGAGCAGTTCTTC.

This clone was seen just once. CDR3 sequence (DNA): TGCGCCAGCAGTACCGGGTACTCCTACGAGCAGTACTTC. Protein sequence: CASSTGYSYEQYF. The chain employs TRBV5-1 and TRBJ2-7; D uncertain. This CDR3 spans 13 amino acids. Germline V gives CDR1 SGHRS, CDR2 YFSETQ. Trimming left V 5 bases short and J 0 bases short, with 9 bases between. The full variable domain, its missing parts supplied by reference TRBV5-1 and TRBJ2-7, is KAGVTQTPRYLIKTRGQQVTLSCSPISGHRSVSWYQQTPGQGLQFLFEYFSETQRNKGNFPGRFSGRQFSNSRSEMNVSTLELGDSALYLCASSTGYSYEQYFGPGTRLTVT.

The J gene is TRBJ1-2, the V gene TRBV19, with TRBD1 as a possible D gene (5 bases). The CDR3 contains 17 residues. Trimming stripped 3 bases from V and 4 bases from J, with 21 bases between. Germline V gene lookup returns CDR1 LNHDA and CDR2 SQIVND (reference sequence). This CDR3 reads CASSIPRGRQGGYGYTF. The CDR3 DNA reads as TGTGCCAGTAGTATCCCACGAGGCCGGCAGGGAGGCTATGGCTACACCTTC.

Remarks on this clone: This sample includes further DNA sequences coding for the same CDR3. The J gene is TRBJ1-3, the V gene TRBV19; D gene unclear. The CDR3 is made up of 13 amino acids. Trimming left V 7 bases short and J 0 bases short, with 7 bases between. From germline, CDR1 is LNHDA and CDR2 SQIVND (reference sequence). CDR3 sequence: CASTGGSGNTIYF. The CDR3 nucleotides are TGTGCCAGTACTGGCGGCTCTGGAAACACCATATATTTT. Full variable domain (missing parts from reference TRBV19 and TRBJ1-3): DGGITQSPKYLFRKEGQNVTLSCEQNLNHDAMYWYRQDPGQGLRLIYYSQIVNDFQKGDIAEGYSVSREKKESFPLTVTSAQKNPTAFYLCASTGGSGNTIYFGEGSWLTVV.

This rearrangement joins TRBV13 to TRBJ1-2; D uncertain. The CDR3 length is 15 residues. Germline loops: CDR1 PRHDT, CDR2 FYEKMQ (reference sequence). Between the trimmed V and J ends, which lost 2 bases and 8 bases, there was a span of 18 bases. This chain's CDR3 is CASSLRQPDNCGYTF. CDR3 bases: TGTGCCAGCAGCTTACGGCAGCCCGACAACTGCGGCTACACCTTC.

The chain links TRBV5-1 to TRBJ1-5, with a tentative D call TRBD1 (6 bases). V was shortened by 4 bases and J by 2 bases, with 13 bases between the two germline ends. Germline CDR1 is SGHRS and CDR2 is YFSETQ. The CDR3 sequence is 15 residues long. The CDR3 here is CASSPAPGGNQPQHF. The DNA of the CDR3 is TGCGCCAGCAGCCCGGCTCCAGGGGGCAATCAGCCCCAGCATTTT. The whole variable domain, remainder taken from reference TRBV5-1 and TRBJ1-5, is KAGVTQTPRYLIKTRGQQVTLSCSPISGHRSVSWYQQTPGQGLQFLFEYFSETQRNKGNFPGRFSGRQFSNSRSEMNVSTLELGDSALYLCASSPAPGGNQPQHFGDGTRLSIL.

The CDR3 protein is CASRRGGRVDTGELFF. The CDR3 bases are TGTGCCAGCAGACGAGGGGGTAGGGTGGACACCGGGGAGCTGTTTTTT. The V and J genes are TRBV28 and TRBJ2-2, with a tentative D call TRBD1 (6 bases). The CDR3 extends over 16 amino acids. Germline CDR1 is MDHEN and CDR2 is SYDVKM. V was clipped by 6 bases and J by 3 bases, with 17 bases between them.

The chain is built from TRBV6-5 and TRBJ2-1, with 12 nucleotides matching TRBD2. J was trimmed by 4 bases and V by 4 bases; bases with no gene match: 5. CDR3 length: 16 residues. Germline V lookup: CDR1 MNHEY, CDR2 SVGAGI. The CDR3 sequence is CASSSLAGGTYNEQFF. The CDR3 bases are TGTGCCAGCAGTTCCCTAGCGGGGGGGACGTACAATGAGCAGTTCTTC.

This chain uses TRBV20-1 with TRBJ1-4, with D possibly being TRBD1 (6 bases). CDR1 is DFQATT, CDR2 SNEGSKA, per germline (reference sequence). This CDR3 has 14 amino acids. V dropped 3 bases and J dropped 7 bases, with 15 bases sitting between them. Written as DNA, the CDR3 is TGCAGTGCTAGTTTGGGGGGGCCGGGTGAAAAACTGTTTTTT. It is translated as CSASLGGPGEKLFF.

CDR3 protein: CASSQLDTNSPLHF. In nucleotides, the CDR3 is TGTGCCAGCAGCCAGCTGGACACAAATTCACCCCTCCACTTT. V gene TRBV3-1 (or the pseudogene TRBV3-2) combines with J gene TRBJ1-6, with D possibly TRBD1 on 5 matching bases. Trimming removed 3 bases at V and 7 bases at J, with 10 bases between. This CDR3 comprises 14 residues. The germline CDR1 and CDR2 sequences are LGHDT and YNNKEL (reference sequence).

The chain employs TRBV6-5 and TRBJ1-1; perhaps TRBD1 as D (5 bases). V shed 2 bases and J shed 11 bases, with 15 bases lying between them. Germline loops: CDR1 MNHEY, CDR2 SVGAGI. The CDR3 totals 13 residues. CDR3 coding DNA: TGTGCCAGCAGTTACGAAGGGGATTCGTCGGCTTTCTTT. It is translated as CASSYEGDSSAFF.

CDR3 sequence: CASSPTPNTEAFF. CDR3 sequence (DNA): TGTGCCAGCAGTCCGACACCTAACACTGAAGCTTTCTTT. The V gene is TRBV5-8, the J gene TRBJ1-1; D remains unclear. This CDR3 spans 13 amino acids. CDR1 and CDR2 from the germline V gene are SGHTS and YDEGEE. V lost 5 bases to trimming and J lost 2 bases, with 10 bases between them.

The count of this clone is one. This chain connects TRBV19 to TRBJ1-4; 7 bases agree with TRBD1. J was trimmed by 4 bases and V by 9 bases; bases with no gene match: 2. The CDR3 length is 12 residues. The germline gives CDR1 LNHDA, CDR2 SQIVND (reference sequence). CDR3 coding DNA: TGTGCCAGCCGGGACAGTAATGAAAAACTGTTTTTT. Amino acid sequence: CASRDSNEKLFF.

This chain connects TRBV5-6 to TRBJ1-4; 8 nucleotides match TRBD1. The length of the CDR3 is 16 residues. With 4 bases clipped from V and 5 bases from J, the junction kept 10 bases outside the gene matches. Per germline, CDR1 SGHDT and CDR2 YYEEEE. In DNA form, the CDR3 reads TGTGCCAGCAGCCCACGGACAGGGAGTAAAAATGAAAAACTGTTTTTT. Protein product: CASSPRTGSKNEKLFF.

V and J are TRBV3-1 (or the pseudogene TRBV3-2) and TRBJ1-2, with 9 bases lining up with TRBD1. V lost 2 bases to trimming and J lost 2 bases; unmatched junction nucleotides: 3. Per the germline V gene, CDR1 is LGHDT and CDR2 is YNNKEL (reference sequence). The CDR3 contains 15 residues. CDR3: CASSQMTGGNYGYTF. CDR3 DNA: TGTGCCAGCAGCCAAATGACAGGGGGAAACTATGGCTACACCTTC.

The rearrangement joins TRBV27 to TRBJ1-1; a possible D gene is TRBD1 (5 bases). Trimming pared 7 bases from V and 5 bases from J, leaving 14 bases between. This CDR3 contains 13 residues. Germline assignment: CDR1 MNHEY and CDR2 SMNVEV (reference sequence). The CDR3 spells CASNPNPGTEAFF. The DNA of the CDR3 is TGTGCCAGCAACCCAAACCCAGGGACTGAAGCTTTCTTT.

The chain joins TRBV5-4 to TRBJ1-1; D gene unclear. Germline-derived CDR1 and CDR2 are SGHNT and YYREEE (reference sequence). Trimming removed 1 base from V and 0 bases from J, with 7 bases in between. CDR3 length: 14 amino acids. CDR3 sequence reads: CASSLYSVNTEAFF. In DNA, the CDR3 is TGTGCCAGCAGCTTGTACTCCGTGAACACTGAAGCTTTCTTT. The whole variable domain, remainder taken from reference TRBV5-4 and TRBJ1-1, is ETGVTQSPTHLIKTRGQQVTLRCSSQSGHNTVSWYQQALGQGPQFIFQYYREEENGRGNFPPRFSGLQFPNYSSELNVNALELDDSALYLCASSLYSVNTEAFFGQGTRLTVV.

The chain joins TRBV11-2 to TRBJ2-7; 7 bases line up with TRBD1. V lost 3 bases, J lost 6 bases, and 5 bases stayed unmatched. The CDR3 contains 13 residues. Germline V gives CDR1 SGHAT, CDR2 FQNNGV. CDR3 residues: CASSFDRAGEQYF. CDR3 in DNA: TGTGCCAGCAGCTTCGACAGGGCTGGCGAGCAGTACTTC.

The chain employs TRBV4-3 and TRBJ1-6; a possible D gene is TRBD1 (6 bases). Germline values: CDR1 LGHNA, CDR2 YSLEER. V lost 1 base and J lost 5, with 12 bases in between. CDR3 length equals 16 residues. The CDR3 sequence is CASSQVLQGDNSPLHF. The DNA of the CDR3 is TGCGCCAGCAGCCAAGTCTTACAGGGCGATAATTCACCCCTCCACTTT.

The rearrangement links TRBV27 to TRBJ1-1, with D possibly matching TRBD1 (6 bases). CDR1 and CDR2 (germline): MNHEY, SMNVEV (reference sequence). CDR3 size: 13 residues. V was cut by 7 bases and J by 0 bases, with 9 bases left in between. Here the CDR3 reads CASTAGVNTEAFF. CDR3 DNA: TGTGCCAGCACCGCAGGGGTGAACACTGAAGCTTTCTTT.

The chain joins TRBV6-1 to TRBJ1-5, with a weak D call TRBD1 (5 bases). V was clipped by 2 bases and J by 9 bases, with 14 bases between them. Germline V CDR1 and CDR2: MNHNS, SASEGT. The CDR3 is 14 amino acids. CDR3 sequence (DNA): TGTGCCAGCAGTGAAAGGGGTGATGGGCGGCCCCAGCATTTT. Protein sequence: CASSERGDGRPQHF.